This TCR beta chain was sequenced in a study of cytomegalovirus exposure and HLA in healthy donors. On the study more broadly: The roughly 120 validation repertoires, a later analysis reported, used the same platform as the 600 to 850 repertoires from the first cohort. Broader study findings: Three chains linked to CMV were shown in vitro to be specific for CMV antigens. The authors listed 180 or so TCR beta chains as cytomegalovirus-associated.

Only in-frame clones appear in the TCRdb table, and some are missing; sequencing was by immunoSEQ multiplex PCR. Of about 360,000 clones in the sample, around 86% were seen once. CDR3 size: 15 residues. Germline-derived CDR1 and CDR2 are MNHEY and SVGAGI. Between the trimmed V and J ends, which lost 0 bases and 1 base, there was a span of 9 bases. About this clone: The antigen remains unidentified.

The receptor comes from a woman aged 18-29 years in good health and CMV-seronegative. The chain carries TRBV6-5 and TRBJ1-2; D not resolved. The sample was PBMCs. The CDR3 DNA sequence: TGTGCCAGCAGTTACTCGGGAGAGTTTAACTATGGCTACACCTTC. Its protein product is CASSYSGEFNYGYTF.